This is a list of T cell receptor beta chains from one sample in a study of identical twins. TCRdb reprocessed the 5' RACE reads via MiXCR and lists one record per CDR3 protein. This repertoire shows some 230,000 distinct CDR3 sequences, under 8.5% found once; its top ten account for about 14%. These same data were also listed under a study on T cells expressing NK-cell markers.

Sequenced input: CD8+ T cells sorted from blood. The receptors stem from a woman aged 18-35 years in good health. CDR3s include the opening cysteine and the closing phenylalanine or tryptophan. D genes are given only for firm matches. The size field is filled for only some rows; it gives once, few, many or a size class.

TRBJ2-5,.,TRBV25-1,.,CASSEYLSRLGGETQYF,TGTGCCAGCAGTGAATATCTGTCCAGGCTAGGAGGAGAGACCCAGTACTTC
TRBJ2-7,once,TRBV7-6,.,CASSLAGRSSYEQYF,TGTGCCAGCAGCTTGGCGGGACGGAGCTCCTACGAGCAGTACTTC
TRBJ2-3,.,TRBV6-5,.,CASSYGASDSTDTQYF,TGTGCCAGCAGTTACGGGGCTAGCGACTCCACAGATACGCAGTATTTT
TRBJ1-6,.,TRBV21-1,.,CASSLPDFWSPLHF,TGTGCCAGCAGCCTCCCGGACTTTTGGTCACCCCTCCACTTT
TRBJ1-1,many,TRBV6-2/TRBV6-3,.,CASSPVVNTEAFF,TGTGCCAGCAGTCCCGTGGTGAACACTGAAGCTTTCTTT
TRBJ2-3,few,TRBV9,TRBD1,CASSFRQGWTDTQYF,TGTGCCAGCAGCTTCCGACAGGGGTGGACAGATACGCAGTATTTT
TRBJ2-2,many,TRBV5-5,.,CASSLVFPTGELFF,TGTGCCAGCAGCTTGGTGTTTCCCACCGGGGAGCTGTTTTTT
TRBJ2-3,many,TRBV7-9,.,CASSSTLAPDTQYF,TGTGCCAGCAGCTCGACTCTAGCGCCAGATACGCAGTATTTT
TRBJ2-1,many,TRBV4-3,TRBD2,CASSPGLADHNEQFF,TGCGCCAGCAGCCCAGGACTAGCGGACCACAATGAGCAGTTCTTC
TRBJ2-7,few,TRBV4-3,TRBD1,CASSQEQGFAYEQYF,TGCGCCAGCAGCCAAGAACAGGGGTTCGCCTACGAGCAGTACTTC
TRBJ1-2,.,TRBV27,.,CASSPSPMAGYTF,TGTGCCAGCAGTCCCAGCCCCATGGCCGGCTACACCTTC
TRBJ2-1,few,TRBV19,.,CASRWRTSPYNEQFF,TGTGCCAGTAGATGGAGAACCAGTCCCTACAATGAGCAGTTCTTC
TRBJ2-7,.,TRBV6-2/TRBV6-3,TRBD1,CASIGTGHYEQYF,TGTGCCAGCATCGGGACAGGACACTACGAGCAGTACTTC
TRBJ1-2,few,TRBV12-3/TRBV12-4,TRBD1,CASSPLPGTETNYGYTF,TGTGCCAGCAGTCCACTCCCGGGGACAGAAACTAACTATGGCTACACCTTC
TRBJ2-1,.,TRBV12-3/TRBV12-4,.,CASSGDSKEQFF,TGTGCCAGCAGTGGGGACTCCAAGGAGCAGTTCTTC
TRBJ2-3,many,TRBV20-1,TRBD2,CSVVTSGVTDTQYF,TGCAGTGTCGTAACTAGCGGGGTCACAGATACGCAGTATTTT
TRBJ2-6,many,TRBV27,.,CASSPLATGANVLTF,TGTGCCAGCAGCCCTCTAGCGACTGGGGCCAACGTCCTGACTTTC
TRBJ2-5,few,TRBV20-1,TRBD2,CSALTGREETQYF,TGCAGTGCTTTGACCGGGAGGGAAGAGACCCAGTACTTC
TRBJ1-1,.,TRBV12-3/TRBV12-4,TRBD1,CASRYATPGQKLMNTEAFF,TGTGCCAGCAGGTACGCAACGCCGGGACAGAAACTAATGAACACTGAAGCTTTCTTT
TRBJ1-3,.,TRBV5-6,.,CASSLGAGSGNTIYF,TGTGCCAGCAGCTTGGGGGCCGGCTCTGGAAACACCATATATTTT
TRBJ2-3,few,TRBV20-1,TRBD2,CSARDRLAGGPEDTQYF,TGCAGTGCTAGAGATCGATTAGCGGGAGGGCCTGAAGATACGCAGTATTTT
TRBJ1-5,few,TRBV10-3,TRBD1,CAISESPGQGYQPQHF,TGTGCCATCAGTGAGTCACCGGGACAGGGGTATCAGCCCCAGCATTTT
TRBJ1-5,many,TRBV5-1,.,CASSLLGNSNQPQHF,TGCGCCAGCAGCTTGTTGGGGAACTCCAATCAGCCCCAGCATTTT
TRBJ2-3,few,TRBV9,.,CASSVGGKDTQYF,TGTGCCAGCAGCGTAGGTGGGAAAGATACGCAGTATTTT
TRBJ2-3,many,TRBV10-3,.,CAISESGDGAADTQYF,TGTGCCATCAGTGAGTCAGGGGATGGAGCGGCAGATACGCAGTATTTT
TRBJ2-3,few,TRBV7-9,.,CASSFRRSTDTQYF,TGTGCCAGCAGCTTTCGGCGGAGCACAGATACGCAGTATTTT
TRBJ1-2,.,TRBV12-3/TRBV12-4,.,CASSLTQGWDGYTF,TGTGCCAGCAGTTTAACACAAGGGTGGGATGGCTACACCTTC
TRBJ2-3,few,TRBV10-2,.,CASSGLGDTQYF,TGCGCCAGCAGTGGCCTGGGGGATACGCAGTATTTT
TRBJ2-2,many,TRBV27,TRBD2,CASSGLAGELFF,TGTGCCAGCAGTGGACTAGCGGGAGAGCTGTTTTTT
TRBJ2-1,many,TRBV6-1,.,CASSEAVGISSYNEQFF,TGTGCCAGCAGTGAAGCGGTAGGGATTAGCTCCTACAATGAGCAGTTCTTC
TRBJ1-2,.,TRBV29-1,.,CSVDVTMSNYGYTF,TGCAGCGTTGATGTGACAATGTCTAACTATGGCTACACCTTC
TRBJ2-1,many,TRBV3-1,TRBD1,CASSGQGEQFF,TGTGCCAGCAGCGGACAGGGTGAGCAGTTCTTC